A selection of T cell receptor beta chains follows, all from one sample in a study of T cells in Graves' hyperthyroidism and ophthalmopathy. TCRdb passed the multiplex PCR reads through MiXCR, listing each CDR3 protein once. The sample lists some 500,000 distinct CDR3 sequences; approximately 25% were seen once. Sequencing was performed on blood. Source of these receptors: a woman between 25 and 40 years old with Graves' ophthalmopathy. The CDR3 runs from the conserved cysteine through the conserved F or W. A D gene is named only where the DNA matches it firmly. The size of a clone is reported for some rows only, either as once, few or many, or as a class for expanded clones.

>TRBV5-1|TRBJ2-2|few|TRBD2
TGCGCCAGCAGCTTGCAAGCGGGGTTTACCGGGGAGCTGTTTTTT
CASSLQAGFTGELFF
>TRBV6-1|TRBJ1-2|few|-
TGTGCCAGCAGTCTGGGACCATCCGGTTATGGCTACACCTTC
CASSLGPSGYGYTF
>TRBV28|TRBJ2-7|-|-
TGTGCCAGCACCTCTTACGCAGGGGACCACGAGCAGTACTTC
CASTSYAGDHEQYF
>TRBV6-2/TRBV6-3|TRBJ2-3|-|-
TGTGCCAGCAGTTCCCTTGATGTGGATACGCAGTATTTT
CASSSLDVDTQYF
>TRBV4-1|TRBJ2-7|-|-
TGCGCCAGCAGCCAAGGTGGGGGGCTCACCTCCTACGAGCAGTACTTC
CASSQGGGLTSYEQYF
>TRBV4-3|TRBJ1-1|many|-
TGCGCCAGCAGCCAGTACAGTGTGAACACTGAAGCTTTCTTT
CASSQYSVNTEAFF
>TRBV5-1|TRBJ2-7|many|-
TGCGCCAGCAGCTTGGAGGGACACGCTCCCTCGATTTACGAGCAGTACTTC
CASSLEGHAPSIYEQYF
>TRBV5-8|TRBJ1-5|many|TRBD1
TGTGCCAGCAGCTTGGGACAGGGGCTGGGACAGCCCCAGCATTTT
CASSLGQGLGQPQHF
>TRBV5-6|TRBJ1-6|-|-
TGTGCCAGCAGCAAGGACAGCTCAACCTATAATTCACCCCTCCACTTT
CASSKDSSTYNSPLHF
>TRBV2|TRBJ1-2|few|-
TGTGCCAGCAAAGGGGAACTTAACTATGGCTACACCTTC
CASKGELNYGYTF
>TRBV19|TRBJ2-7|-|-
TGTGCCAGTAGTCAACCATGGCAGCCCTACGAGCAGTACTTC
CASSQPWQPYEQYF
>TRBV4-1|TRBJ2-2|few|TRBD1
TGCGCCAGCAGCCCTCCGGGACAGGGGGACGGGGAGCTGTTTTTT
CASSPPGQGDGELFF
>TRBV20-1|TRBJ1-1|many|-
TGCAGTGCGGTCCCAGTTTCAAGGGACACTGAAGCTTTCTTT
CSAVPVSRDTEAFF
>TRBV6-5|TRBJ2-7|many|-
TGTGCCAGCAGTTACGAGAGGCAGGGACACGAGCAGTACTTC
CASSYERQGHEQYF
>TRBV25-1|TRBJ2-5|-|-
TGTGCCAGCAGTGAAGTGGGATACTCGGTGTGGACCCAGTACTTC
CASSEVGYSVWTQYF
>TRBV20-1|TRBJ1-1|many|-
TGCAGTGCTACAAATTGGGTTCGGAACACTGAAGCTTTCTTT
CSATNWVRNTEAFF
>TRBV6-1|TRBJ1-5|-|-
TGTGCCAGCACGCAGTGGGGGGGTCAGCCCCAGCATTTT
CASTQWGGQPQHF
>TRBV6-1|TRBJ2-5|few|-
TGTGCCAGCAGTGGGGGGTACGGGGAGACCCAGTACTTC
CASSGGYGETQYF
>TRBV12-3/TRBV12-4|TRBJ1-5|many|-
TGTGCCAGCAGTCTCGGACAGAATAGCAATCAGCCCCAGCATTTT
CASSLGQNSNQPQHF
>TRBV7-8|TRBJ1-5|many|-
TGTGCCAGCAGCTCGGACAGCCGCAATCAGCCCCAGCATTTT
CASSSDSRNQPQHF
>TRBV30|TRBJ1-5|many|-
TGTGCCTGGAGTGCGAACGGGGTGCCCCAGCATTTT
CAWSANGVPQHF
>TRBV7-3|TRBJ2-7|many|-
TGTGCCAGCAGCTTACCCGGCGGAATCTACGAGCAGTACTTC
CASSLPGGIYEQYF
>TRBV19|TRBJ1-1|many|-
TGTGCCAGTAGTGAAGGGACGGAATACACTGAAGCTTTCTTT
CASSEGTEYTEAFF
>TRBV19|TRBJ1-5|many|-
TGTGCCAGTAGTATAGGGGCGGTTGGGTTCAGCAATCAGCCCCAGCATTTT
CASSIGAVGFSNQPQHF
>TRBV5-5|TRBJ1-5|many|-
TGTGCCAGCAGCTTTGGGGCAGGGGTAGGTCAGCCCCAGCATTTT
CASSFGAGVGQPQHF
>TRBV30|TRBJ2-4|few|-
TGTGCCTGGAAAGGGGGGAGGAACATTAAGTACTTC
CAWKGGRNIKYF
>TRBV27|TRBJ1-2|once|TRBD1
TGTGCCAGCAGGGACAGGGGGCTTTGGAGCTATGGCTACACCTTC
CASRDRGLWSYGYTF
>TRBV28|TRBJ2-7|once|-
TGTGCCAGCAGGCAGGGGTATCGGAACGAGCAGTACTTC
CASRQGYRNEQYF
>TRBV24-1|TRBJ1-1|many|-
TGTGCCACCAGTGATTGGCAACCCGGAACTGAAGCTTTCTTT
CATSDWQPGTEAFF
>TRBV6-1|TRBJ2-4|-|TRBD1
TGTGCCAGCAGTCCCGACAGGGATCGAAAAAACATTAAGTACTTC
CASSPDRDRKNIKYF
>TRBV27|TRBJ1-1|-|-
TGTGCCAGCAGGTGGACGGGCTCGAACACTGAAGCTTTCTTT
CASRWTGSNTEAFF
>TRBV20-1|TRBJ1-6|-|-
TGCAGTGCTAGCGGGGGGTCCCTCCACTTT
CSASGGSLHF
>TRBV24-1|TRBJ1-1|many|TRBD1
TGTGCCACCGCGAGGGACAGGGCCTCGCATATGAACACTGAAGCTTTCTTT
CATARDRASHMNTEAFF
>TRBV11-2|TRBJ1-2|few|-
TGTGCCAGCAGCGGTCGGCTAGGGGTATTTGGCTACACCTTC
CASSGRLGVFGYTF
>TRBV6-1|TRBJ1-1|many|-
TGTGCCAACATAGGCGGGGTGATGGCTGAAGCTTTCTTT
CANIGGVMAEAFF